This T cell receptor beta chain appears in the sequencing data of a study of cytomegalovirus exposure and HLA in healthy donors. Healthy bone marrow donors made up the cohort. Primers included in the PCR were 60 Vbeta and 13 Jbeta primers. Repertoires were generated with immunoSEQ multiplex PCR, while TCRdb's copy carries only in-frame clones and drops some. The data show about 130,000 clones, roughly 85% seen once. Trimming took off 3 bases at V and 4 bases at J, with 8 bases between the two ends. Germline CDR1 is SGHNT and CDR2 is YYREEE (reference sequence). The CDR3 length is 12 residues. General study points: Earlier findings revealed that most TCR beta V segments proved productive either about 87% or about 30% of the time. Presence/absence analyses assumed roughly uniform sequencing depth across donors.

On this clone: Its antigen is still unknown.

Input material: PBMCs. The J gene is TRBJ2-7, the V gene TRBV5-4; D may be TRBD1 (6 bases). The clonotype was recovered from a man aged 18 to 29 in good health and CMV-seropositive. CDR3 in DNA: TGTGCCAGCAGCTCCAGGGGTTACGAGCAGTACTTC. Translating it yields CASSSRGYEQYF.